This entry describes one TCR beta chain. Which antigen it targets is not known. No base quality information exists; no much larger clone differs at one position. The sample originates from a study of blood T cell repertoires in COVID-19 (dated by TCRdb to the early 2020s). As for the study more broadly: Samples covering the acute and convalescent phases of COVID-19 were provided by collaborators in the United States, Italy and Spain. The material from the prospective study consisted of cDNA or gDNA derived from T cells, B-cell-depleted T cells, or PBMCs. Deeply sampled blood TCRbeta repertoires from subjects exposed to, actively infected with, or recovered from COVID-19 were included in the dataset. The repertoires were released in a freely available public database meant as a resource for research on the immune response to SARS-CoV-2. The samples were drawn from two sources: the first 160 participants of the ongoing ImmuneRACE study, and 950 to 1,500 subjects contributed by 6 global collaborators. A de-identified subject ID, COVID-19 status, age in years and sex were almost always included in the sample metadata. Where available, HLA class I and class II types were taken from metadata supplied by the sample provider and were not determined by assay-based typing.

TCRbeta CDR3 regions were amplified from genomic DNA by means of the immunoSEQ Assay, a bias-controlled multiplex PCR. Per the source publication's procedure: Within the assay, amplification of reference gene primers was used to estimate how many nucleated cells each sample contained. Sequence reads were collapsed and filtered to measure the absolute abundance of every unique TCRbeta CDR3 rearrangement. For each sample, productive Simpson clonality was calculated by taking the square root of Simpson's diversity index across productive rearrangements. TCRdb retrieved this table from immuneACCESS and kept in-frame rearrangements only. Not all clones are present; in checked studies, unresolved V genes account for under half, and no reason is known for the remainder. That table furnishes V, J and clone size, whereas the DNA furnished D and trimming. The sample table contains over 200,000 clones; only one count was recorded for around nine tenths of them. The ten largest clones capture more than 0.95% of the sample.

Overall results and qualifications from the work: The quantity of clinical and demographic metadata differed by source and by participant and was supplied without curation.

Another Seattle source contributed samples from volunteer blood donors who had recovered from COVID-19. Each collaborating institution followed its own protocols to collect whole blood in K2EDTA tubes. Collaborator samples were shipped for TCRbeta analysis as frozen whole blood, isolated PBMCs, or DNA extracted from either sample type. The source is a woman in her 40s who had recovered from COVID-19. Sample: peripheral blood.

The sequence in DNA is TGCAGCGCGGGGCGGGCGCAAGAGACCCAGTACTTC. Its amino acids are CSAGRAQETQYF. The sequence is built from TRBV29-1 and TRBJ2-5, with the D segment possibly TRBD1 or TRBD2, each aligning over 5 bases. The cysteine opens and the phenylalanine closes a CDR3 of 12 amino acids. Just the 36-base CDR3 DNA is kept, in frame starting at base 1. The V and J ends are trimmed by 7 bases and 2 bases, leaving 11 bases between them. The germline V gene gives CDR1 as SQVTM and CDR2 as ANQGSEA.